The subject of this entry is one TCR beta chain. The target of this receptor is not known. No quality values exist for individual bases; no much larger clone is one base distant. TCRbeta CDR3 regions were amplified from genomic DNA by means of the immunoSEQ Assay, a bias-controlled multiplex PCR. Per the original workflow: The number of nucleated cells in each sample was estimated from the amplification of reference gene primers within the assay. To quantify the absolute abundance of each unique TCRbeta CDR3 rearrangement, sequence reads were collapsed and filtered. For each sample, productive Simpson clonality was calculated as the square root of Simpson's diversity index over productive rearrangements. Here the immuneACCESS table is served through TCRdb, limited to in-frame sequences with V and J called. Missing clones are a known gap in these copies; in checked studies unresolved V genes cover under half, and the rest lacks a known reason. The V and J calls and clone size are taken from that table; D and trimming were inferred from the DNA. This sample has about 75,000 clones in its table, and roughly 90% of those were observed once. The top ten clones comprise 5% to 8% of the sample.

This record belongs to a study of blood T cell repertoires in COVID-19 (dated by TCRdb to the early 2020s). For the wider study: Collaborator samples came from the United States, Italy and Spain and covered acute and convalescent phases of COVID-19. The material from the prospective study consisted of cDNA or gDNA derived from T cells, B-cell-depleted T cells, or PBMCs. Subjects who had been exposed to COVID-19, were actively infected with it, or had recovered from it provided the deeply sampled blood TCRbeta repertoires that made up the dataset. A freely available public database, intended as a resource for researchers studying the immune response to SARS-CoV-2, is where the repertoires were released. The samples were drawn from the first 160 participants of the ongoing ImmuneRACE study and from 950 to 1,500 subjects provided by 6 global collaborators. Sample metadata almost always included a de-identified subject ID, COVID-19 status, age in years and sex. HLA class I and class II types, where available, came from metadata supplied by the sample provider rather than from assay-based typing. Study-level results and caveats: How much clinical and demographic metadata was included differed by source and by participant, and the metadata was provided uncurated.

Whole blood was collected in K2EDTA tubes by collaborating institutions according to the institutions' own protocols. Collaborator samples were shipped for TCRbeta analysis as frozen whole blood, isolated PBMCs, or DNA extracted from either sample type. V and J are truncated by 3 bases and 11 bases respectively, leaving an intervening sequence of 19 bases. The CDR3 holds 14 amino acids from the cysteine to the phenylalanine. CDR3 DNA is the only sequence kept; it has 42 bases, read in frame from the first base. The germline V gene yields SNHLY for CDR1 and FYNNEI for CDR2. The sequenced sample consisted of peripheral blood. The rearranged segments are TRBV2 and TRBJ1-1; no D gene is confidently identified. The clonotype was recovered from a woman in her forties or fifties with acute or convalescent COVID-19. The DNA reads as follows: TGTGCCAGCAGTGAGCCAACACGGGTGGATAGTGCTTTCTTT. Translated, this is CASSEPTRVDSAFF.